This T cell receptor beta chain was captured by sequencing in a study of shared clonotypes between healthy human individuals. Broader study findings: Relative to clonotypes present in all four donors, those not shared had lower generation probabilities. Estimated clonotype richness was generally higher in naive than memory subsets.

V gave up 3 bases and J gave up 2 bases; unmatched junction bases: 13. Germline V lookup: CDR1 SGHRS, CDR2 YFSETQ. The CDR3 is made up of 19 amino acids. Details on this clone: Its cognate antigen is unknown.

In the original processing: Junction-only immunoSEQ sequences carried no quality scores, so filtering differed. Sequencing was performed with immunoSEQ multiplex PCR; in TCRdb, only in-frame clones are kept and a portion is missing. V, J and clone size are taken as reported in that table, and D and trimming were inferred from the DNA itself. This repertoire shows millions of clones, 85% to 95% found once; its top ten account for 0.35% to 0.45%. CD4+ cell separation produced CD45RA+ naive and CD45RA-negative memory subsets. The chain joins TRBV5-1 to TRBJ2-5, with 13 bases that match TRBD2. Sequenced material: naive CD4+ T cells from PBMCs. As to subset: CD45RA+ positively selected. The TCR sequence derives from a man aged 18-30 years in good health. Some clones in this sample may be carry-over from other donors' samples. The CDR3 DNA follows: TGCGCCAGCAGCTCCCACCTCCACGGGACTAGCGGGACACAAGAGACCCAGTACTTC. Translation gives CASSSHLHGTSGTQETQYF.